This T cell receptor (beta chain) was recorded in a study of multiple sclerosis patients with progressive multifocal leukoencephalopathy. This sample's time point: less than 15 months of natalizumab therapy. Multiple sclerosis patients on natalizumab who never developed PML served as longitudinally sampled controls. V gave up 5 bases and J gave up 8 bases, with 15 bases separating them. The CDR3 length is 13 residues. Germline CDR1 is SNHLY and CDR2 is FYNNEI. Spiked into each PCR were synthetic inline TR CDR3 controls of all V-J pairings. Produced via immunoSEQ multiplex PCR; TCRdb's table is partial and in-frame only. This sample has 20,000 to 25,000 clones, with approximately 90% found just once.

The material was PBMCs, obtained from a patient treated with natalizumab. V is TRBV2 and J is TRBJ1-2; D not certain. The receptor was derived from a man between 25 and 39 years old with multiple sclerosis. The CDR3 DNA sequence: TGTGCCAGCAGTCCCCGAGGTGGCGAGGGCTACACCTTC. Encoded protein: CASSPRGGEGYTF.